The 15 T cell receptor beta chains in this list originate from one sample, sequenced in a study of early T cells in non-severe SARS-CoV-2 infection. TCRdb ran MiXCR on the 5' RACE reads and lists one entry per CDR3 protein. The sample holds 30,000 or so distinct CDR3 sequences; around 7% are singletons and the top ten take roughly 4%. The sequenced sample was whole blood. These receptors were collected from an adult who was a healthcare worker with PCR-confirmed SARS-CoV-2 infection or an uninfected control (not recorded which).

Here the CDR3 reads CASSIETEASNQPQHF. The CDR3, as DNA: TGTGCCAGTAGTATAGAAACAGAAGCTAGCAATCAGCCCCAGCATTTT. The gene calls are TRBV19 and TRBJ1-5, with D unresolved. This CDR3 region has 16 residues. From germline, CDR1 is LNHDA and CDR2 SQIVND (reference sequence). V lost 0 bases to trimming and J lost 0 bases, with 9 bases between them. The variable domain in full, with the rest retrieved from reference TRBV19 and TRBJ1-5, is DGGITQSPKYLFRKEGQNVTLSCEQNLNHDAMYWYRQDPGQGLRLIYYSQIVNDFQKGDIAEGYSVSREKKESFPLTVTSAQKNPTAFYLCASSIETEASNQPQHFGDGTRLSIL.

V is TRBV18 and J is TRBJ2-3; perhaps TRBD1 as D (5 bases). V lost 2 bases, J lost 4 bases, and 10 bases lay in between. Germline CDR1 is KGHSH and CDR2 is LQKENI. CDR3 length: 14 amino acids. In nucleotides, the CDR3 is TGTGCCAGCTCACCAAGTCAGGGCGCAGATACGCAGTATTTT. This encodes CASSPSQGADTQYF.

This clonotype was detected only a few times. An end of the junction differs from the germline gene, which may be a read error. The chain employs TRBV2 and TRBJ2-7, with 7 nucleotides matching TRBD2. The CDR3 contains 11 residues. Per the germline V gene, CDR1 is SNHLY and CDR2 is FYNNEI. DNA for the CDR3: TGTGCCAGCAGTGGGGAGGGAGAGCCGTACTTC. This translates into CASSGEGEPYF.

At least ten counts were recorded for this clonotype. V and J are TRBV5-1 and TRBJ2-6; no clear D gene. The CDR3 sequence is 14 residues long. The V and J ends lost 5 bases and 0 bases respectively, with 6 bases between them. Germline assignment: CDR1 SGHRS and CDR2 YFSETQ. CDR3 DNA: TGCGCCAGCAGTCAGAACTCTGGGGCCAACGTCCTGACTTTC. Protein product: CASSQNSGANVLTF.

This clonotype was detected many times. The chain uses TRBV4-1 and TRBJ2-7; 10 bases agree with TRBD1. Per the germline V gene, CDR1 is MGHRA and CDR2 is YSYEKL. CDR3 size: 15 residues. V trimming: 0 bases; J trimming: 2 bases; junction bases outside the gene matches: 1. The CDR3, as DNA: TGCGCCAGCAGCCAAGAGACAGGGGGCACCTACGAGCAGTACTTC. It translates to CASSQETGGTYEQYF.

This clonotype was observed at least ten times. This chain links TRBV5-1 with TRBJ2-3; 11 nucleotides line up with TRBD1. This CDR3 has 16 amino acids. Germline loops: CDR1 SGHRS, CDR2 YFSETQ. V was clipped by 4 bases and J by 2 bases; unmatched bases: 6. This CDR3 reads CASSTPGQGVTDTQYF. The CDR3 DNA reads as TGCGCCAGCAGCACACCGGGACAGGGGGTCACAGATACGCAGTATTTT.

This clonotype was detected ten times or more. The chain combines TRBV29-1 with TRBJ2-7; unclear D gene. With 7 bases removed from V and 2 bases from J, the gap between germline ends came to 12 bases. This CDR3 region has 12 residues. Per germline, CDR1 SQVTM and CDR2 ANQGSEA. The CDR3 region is CSARQGTYEQYF. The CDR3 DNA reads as TGCAGCGCTCGCCAAGGAACCTACGAGCAGTACTTC.

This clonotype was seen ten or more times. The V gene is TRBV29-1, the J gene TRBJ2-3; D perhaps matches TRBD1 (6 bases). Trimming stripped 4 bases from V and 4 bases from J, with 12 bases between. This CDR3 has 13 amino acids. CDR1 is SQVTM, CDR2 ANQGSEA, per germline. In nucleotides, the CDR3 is TGCAGCGTTGGGAAGGGACACCCAGATACGCAGTATTTT. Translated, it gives CSVGKGHPDTQYF.

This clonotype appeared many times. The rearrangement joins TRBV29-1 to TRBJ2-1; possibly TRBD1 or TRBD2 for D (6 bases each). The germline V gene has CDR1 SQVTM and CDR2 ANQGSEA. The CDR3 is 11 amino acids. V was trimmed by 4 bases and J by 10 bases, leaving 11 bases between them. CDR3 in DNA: TGCAGCGTTGTGGGGGCGGGGGAGCAGTTCTTC. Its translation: CSVVGAGEQFF.

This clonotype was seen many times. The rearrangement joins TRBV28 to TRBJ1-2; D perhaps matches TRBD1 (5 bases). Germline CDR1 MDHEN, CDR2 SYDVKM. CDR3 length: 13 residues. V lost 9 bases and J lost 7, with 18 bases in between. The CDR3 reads CASTTGTAVGYTF. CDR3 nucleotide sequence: TGTGCCAGTACTACCGGGACCGCGGTTGGCTACACCTTC.

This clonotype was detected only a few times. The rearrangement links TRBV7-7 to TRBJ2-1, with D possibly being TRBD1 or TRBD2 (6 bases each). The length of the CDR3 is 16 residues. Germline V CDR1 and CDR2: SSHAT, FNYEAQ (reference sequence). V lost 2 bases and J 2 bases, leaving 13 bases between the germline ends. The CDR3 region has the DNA TGTGCCAGCAGCTTAAGCTCGGGGGCTGCCTACAATGAGCAGTTCTTC. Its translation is CASSLSSGAAYNEQFF.

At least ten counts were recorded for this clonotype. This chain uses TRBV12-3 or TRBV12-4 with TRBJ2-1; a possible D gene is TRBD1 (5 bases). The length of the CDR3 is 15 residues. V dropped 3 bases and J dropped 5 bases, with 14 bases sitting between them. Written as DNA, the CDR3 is TGTGCCAGCAGTTTTGGGCAGGGCTGGGACAATGAGCAGTTCTTC. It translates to CASSFGQGWDNEQFF.

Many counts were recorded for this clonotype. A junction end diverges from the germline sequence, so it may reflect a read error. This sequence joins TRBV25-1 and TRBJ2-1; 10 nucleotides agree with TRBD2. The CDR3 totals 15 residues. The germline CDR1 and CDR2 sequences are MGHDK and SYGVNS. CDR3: CASRESSGSSHEQFF. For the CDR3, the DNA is TGTGCCAGCAGGGAATCTAGCGGGAGTAGTCATGAGCAGTTCTTC. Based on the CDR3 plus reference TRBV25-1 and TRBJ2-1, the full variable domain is EADIYQTPRYLVIGTGKKITLECSQTMGHDKMYWYQQDPGMELHLIHYSYGVNSTEKGDLSSESTVSRIRTEHFPLTLESARPSHTSQYLCASRESSGSSHEQFFGPGTRLTVL.

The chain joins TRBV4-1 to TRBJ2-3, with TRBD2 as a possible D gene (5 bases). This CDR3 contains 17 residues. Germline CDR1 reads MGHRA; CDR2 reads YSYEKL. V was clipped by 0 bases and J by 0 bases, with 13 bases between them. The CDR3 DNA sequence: TGCGCCAGCAGCCAAGATAGAGGGCGGCCTAGCACAGATACGCAGTATTTT. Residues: CASSQDRGRPSTDTQYF.

The DNA of the CDR3 is TGTGCCAGCAGCCCGACCCGGACAGGATACGAGCAGTACTTC. Translation gives CASSPTRTGYEQYF. The chain uses TRBV7-8 and TRBJ2-7, with 7 positions matching TRBD1. Trimming took 5 bases from V and 4 from J; bases not matched to a gene: 8. Germline-derived CDR1 and CDR2 are SGHVS and FQNEAQ. The CDR3 is 14 amino acids.